This TCR beta chain is drawn from a study of T cell changes during pregnancy in multiple sclerosis. This clone has only a few counts. CDR3 size: 14 residues. Germline CDR1 and CDR2: MNHEY and SVGAGI. The junction had 6 bases not matched to a gene; V was cut back by 2 bases and J by 8 bases. Clones were read by immunoSEQ multiplex PCR, and TCRdb kept only the in-frame ones, dropping some. The sample comprises fewer than 80,000 clones, 94% of which are singletons, and approximately 0.15% rests with the top ten. This TCR was sampled from a female donor with multiple sclerosis, enrolled in a pregnancy study. The starting material was CD4+ T cells from peripheral blood mononuclear cells, obtained after pregnancy. The V gene is TRBV6-5, the J gene TRBJ1-2; 9 nucleotides agree with TRBD1. CDR3 in amino acids: CASSYVPTGGGYTF. The CDR3, as DNA: TGTGCCAGCAGTTACGTACCGACAGGGGGAGGCTACACCTTC.